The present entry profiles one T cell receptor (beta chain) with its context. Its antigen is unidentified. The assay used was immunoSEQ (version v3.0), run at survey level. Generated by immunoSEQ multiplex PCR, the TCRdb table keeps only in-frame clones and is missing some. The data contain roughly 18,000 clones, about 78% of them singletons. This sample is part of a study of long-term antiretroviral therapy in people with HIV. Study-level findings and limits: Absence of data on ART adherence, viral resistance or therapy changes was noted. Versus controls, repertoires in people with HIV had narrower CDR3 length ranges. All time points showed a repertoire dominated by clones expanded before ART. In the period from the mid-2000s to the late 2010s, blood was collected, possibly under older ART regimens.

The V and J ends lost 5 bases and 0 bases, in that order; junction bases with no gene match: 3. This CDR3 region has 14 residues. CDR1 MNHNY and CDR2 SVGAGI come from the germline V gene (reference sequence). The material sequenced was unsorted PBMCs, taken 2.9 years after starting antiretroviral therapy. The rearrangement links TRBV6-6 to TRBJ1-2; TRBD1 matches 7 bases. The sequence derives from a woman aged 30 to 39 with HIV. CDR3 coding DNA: TGTGCCAGCAGTAGGACAGGCACTAACTATGGCTACACCTTC. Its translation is CASSRTGTNYGYTF.